This T cell receptor (beta chain) was identified in a study of vaccination effects on CD4 cells after COVID-19. The overall study: Each participant was administered two doses of either the BNT162b2 or the mRNA-1273 vaccine.

Trimming stripped 2 bases from V and 0 bases from J, with 7 bases between. The CDR3 consists of 15 residues. Per the germline V gene, CDR1 is KGHDR and CDR2 is SFDVKD. Whole-study findings and limits: Substantial clonal contraction characterized both infection- and vaccine-induced clones late after vaccination.

Data came from immunoSEQ multiplex PCR; TCRdb stores just in-frame clones and leaves some out. The sample includes tens of thousands of clones, under 70% of them seen just once. Regarding this clone: What it binds is unknown.

Viral peptide pools were used in the ViraFEST assay to expand antigen-specific CD4+ T cells, and sequencing came afterward. It was after approximately 11 days of culture that CD4+ T cells were isolated. Having tested negative for nucleocapsid antibodies, the vaccine recipients showed no prior SARS-CoV-2 infection. This sample comprised CD4+ T cells from PBMCs cultured with SARS-CoV-2 spike peptides, obtained before COVID-19 vaccination. This chain joins TRBV24-1 and TRBJ2-1; D is uncertain. The sequence derives from a human donor who received a COVID-19 vaccine. CDR3 bases: TGTGCCACCAGTGATTCCCGTGTCTCCTACAATGAGCAGTTCTTC. Translated: CATSDSRVSYNEQFF.